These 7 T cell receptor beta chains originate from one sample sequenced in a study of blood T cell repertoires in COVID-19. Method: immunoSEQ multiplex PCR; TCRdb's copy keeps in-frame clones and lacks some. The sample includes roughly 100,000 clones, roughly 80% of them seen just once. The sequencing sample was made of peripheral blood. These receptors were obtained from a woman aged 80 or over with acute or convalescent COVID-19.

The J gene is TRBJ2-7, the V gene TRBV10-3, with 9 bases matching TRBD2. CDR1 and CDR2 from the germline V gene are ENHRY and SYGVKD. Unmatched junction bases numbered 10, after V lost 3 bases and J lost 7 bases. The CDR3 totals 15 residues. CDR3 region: CAISDGGVAGEEQYF. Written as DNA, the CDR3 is TGTGCCATCAGTGATGGCGGGGTAGCGGGAGAAGAGCAGTACTTC.

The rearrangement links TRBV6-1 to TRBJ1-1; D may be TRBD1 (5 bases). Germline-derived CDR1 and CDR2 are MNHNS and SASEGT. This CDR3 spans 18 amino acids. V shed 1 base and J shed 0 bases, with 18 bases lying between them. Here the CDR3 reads CASSEGRGEGKLNTEAFF. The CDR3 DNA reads TGTGCCAGCAGTGAAGGAAGAGGGGAGGGGAAACTGAACACTGAAGCTTTCTTT.

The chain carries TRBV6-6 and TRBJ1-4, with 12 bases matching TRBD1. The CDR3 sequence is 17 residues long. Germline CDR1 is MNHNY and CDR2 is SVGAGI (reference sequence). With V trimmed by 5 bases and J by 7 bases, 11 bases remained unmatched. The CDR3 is CASSPAGQGAGGEKLFF. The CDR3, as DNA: TGTGCCAGCAGTCCCGCGGGACAGGGGGCCGGCGGTGAAAAACTGTTTTTT.

CDR3 nucleotide sequence: TGTGCCAGTAGGGGGAAGGGACAGGGGGAGAACTACGTCCCTAAATCACCCCTCCACTTT. It is translated as CASRGKGQGENYVPKSPLHF. The chain employs TRBV19 and TRBJ1-6; 11 nucleotides line up with TRBD1. The CDR3 spans 20 residues. With V trimmed by 6 bases and J by 10 bases, 23 bases remained unmatched. Germline CDR1 LNHDA, CDR2 SQIVND (reference sequence).

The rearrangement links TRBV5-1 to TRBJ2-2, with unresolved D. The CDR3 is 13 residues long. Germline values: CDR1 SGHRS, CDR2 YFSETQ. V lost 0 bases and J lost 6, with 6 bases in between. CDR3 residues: CASSLEHSGELFF. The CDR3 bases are TGCGCCAGCAGCTTGGAGCACTCCGGGGAGCTGTTTTTT.

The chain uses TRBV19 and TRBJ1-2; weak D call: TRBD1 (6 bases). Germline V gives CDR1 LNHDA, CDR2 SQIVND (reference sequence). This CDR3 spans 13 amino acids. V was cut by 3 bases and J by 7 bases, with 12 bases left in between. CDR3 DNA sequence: TGTGCCAGTAGTATCACAGGGAATCGTGGCTACACCTTC. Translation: CASSITGNRGYTF. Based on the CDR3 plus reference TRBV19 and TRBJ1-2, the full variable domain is DGGITQSPKYLFRKEGQNVTLSCEQNLNHDAMYWYRQDPGQGLRLIYYSQIVNDFQKGDIAEGYSVSREKKESFPLTVTSAQKNPTAFYLCASSITGNRGYTFGSGTRLTVV.

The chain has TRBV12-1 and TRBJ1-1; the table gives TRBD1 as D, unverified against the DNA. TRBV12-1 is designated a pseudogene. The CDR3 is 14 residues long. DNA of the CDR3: TGTGCCAGCAGCTTTCTGGGGGCGAAGACTGAAGCTTTCTTT. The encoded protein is CASSFLGAKTEAFF.